This T cell receptor (beta chain) derives from a study of response to subunit inactivated influenza vaccine (dated by TCRdb to about 2018). Study-wide context: Deep quantitative T cell receptor repertoire profiling was used in the study to track responses to a trivalent subunit inactivated influenza vaccine.

Library method: RT-PCR. The sequencing machine was an Illumina HiSeq 2500. Using fastp at Q25 and MiXCR, TCRdb reprocessed the public reads and kept productive beta chains. CDR3 protein duplicates are merged, each entry listing the most common genes and DNA. The sample profile shows around 710,000 distinct CDR3 sequences; approximately 15% of them were found once. The ten largest clones add up to approximately 7% of the sample. CDR1 is given as MNHEY and CDR2 as SVGAGI, both from the germline V gene. V and J are truncated by 2 bases and 0 bases respectively, leaving an intervening sequence of 16 bases. The CDR3 has 17 amino acids, counting the end cysteine and phenylalanine. The DNA shown is the 51-base CDR3, in frame from base 1. This clonotype was picked up a small number of times. This clone's antigen is unknown. There are no base qualities to consult, and no much larger clone falls within one base.

The paper as a whole reports these results and caveats: The authors suggested that each seasonal influenza vaccination may recruit only a limited number of new T cells.

Recombination connected TRBV6-5 to TRBJ1-2; no D gene call is confident. This material consisted of PBMCs from blood, taken 14 to 15 days before vaccination. The sequence was obtained from a man aged 50 or older who received an inactivated influenza vaccine. Donor details come from another sample of the same person, matched by shared clones. The nucleotides are TGTGCCAGCAGTTACGGTCCAGTTATGTGGACTAACTATGGCTACACCTTC. The resulting protein is CASSYGPVMWTNYGYTF.